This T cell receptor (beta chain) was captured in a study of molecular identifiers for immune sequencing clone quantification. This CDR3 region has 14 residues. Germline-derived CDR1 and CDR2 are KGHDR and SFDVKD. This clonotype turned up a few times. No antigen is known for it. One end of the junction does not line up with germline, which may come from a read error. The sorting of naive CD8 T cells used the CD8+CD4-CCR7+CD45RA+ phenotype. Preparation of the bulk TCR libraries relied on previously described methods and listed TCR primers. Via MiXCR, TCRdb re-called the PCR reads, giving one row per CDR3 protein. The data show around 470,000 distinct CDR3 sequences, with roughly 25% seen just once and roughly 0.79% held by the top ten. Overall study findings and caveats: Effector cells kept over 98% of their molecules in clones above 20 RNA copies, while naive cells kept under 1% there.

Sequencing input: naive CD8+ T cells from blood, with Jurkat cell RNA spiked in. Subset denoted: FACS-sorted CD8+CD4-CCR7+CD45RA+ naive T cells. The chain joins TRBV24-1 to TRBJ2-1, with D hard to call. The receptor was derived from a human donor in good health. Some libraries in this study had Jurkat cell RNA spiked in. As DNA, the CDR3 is TGTGCCACCCAGAGCAACGTTGAATACAATGAGCAGTCCTTC. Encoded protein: CATQSNVEYNEQSF.